This is a list of T cell receptor beta chains from one sample in a study of T cells in Graves' hyperthyroidism and ophthalmopathy. TCRdb re-called the multiplex PCR reads with MiXCR, one entry per CDR3 protein. The sample contains fewer than 600,000 distinct CDR3 sequences, less than 15% of which appear only once. Material for sequencing was blood. The receptors here all came from a woman aged 40 to 50 with Graves' hyperthyroidism. Both conserved end residues are part of each CDR3. The D gene is left open where the match is weak. Some rows have no size entry. The others give once, few or many, or a class for an expanded clone.

V,D,J,size,length,DNA,CDR3
TRBV28,.,TRBJ2-5,many,15,TGTGTCAGCAGTTTACGGAGGGCAGGGGAAGAGACCCAGTACTTC,CVSSLRRAGEETQYF
TRBV9,.,TRBJ2-2,many,13,TGTGCCAGCAGCGTAGTGAGTACCGGGGAGCTGTTTTTT,CASSVVSTGELFF
TRBV12-3/TRBV12-4,.,TRBJ1-1,.,16,TGTGCCAGCGGTTTAATGAGGGCTGAATCCCGTCCTGAAGCTTTCTTT,CASGLMRAESRPEAFF
TRBV30,.,TRBJ1-6,many,17,TGTGCCTGGAGTGACCCCTTTTTGGACAGTCATAATTCACCCCTCCACTTT,CAWSDPFLDSHNSPLHF
TRBV27,.,TRBJ2-7,.,14,TGTGCCAGCAGTTCCGGACACACCCCCTACGAGCAGTACTTC,CASSSGHTPYEQYF
TRBV4-1,.,TRBJ2-5,many,17,TGCGCCAGCAGCCAAGGCTCTGTAGCGGAGTACCAAGAGACCCAGTACTTC,CASSQGSVAEYQETQYF
TRBV6-1,.,TRBJ2-2,many,15,TGTGCCAGCAGTTCGGACAGAACGAACACCGGGGAGCTGTTTTTT,CASSSDRTNTGELFF
TRBV12-3/TRBV12-4,.,TRBJ2-7,.,13,TGTGCCAGCAGTTTATGGGCGAGGGTCGAGCAGTACTTC,CASSLWARVEQYF
TRBV12-3/TRBV12-4,.,TRBJ1-1,many,14,TGTGCCAGCAGTTTAACAGGCCCGGGGACTGAAGCTTTCTTT,CASSLTGPGTEAFF
TRBV6-1,.,TRBJ2-1,many,14,TGTGCCAGCAGTTTTGTTGAAGTTTCTAATGAGCAGTTCTTC,CASSFVEVSNEQFF
TRBV30,.,TRBJ1-1,many,15,TGTGCCTGGAGTGTACTTAACACTGCGAACACTGAAGCTTTCTTT,CAWSVLNTANTEAFF
TRBV6-1,TRBD2,TRBJ2-7,many,15,TGTGCCAGCAGGACCCTGCTAGCGGGATCCTACGAGCAGTACTTC,CASRTLLAGSYEQYF
TRBV10-3,TRBD2,TRBJ2-1,many,15,TGTGCCATCACACTAACTAGCGGGAGGAGTGGTGAGCAGTTCTTC,CAITLTSGRSGEQFF
TRBV7-2,TRBD2,TRBJ2-1,.,18,TGTGCCAGCAGCTCCCCCGAAGCTAGCGGGAGCGCGCTGAATGAGCAGTTCTTC,CASSSPEASGSALNEQFF
TRBV18,TRBD2,TRBJ2-5,few,16,TGTGCCAGCTCCCCCCGTCTAGCGGGCGCTCAAGAGACCCAGTACTTC,CASSPRLAGAQETQYF
TRBV28,.,TRBJ2-7,many,14,TGTGCCAGCAGTTTTACAGGGTTTTCCTACGAGCAGTACTTC,CASSFTGFSYEQYF
TRBV2,.,TRBJ2-3,many,14,TGTGCCAGCAGTTATTTGCGACCCACAGATACGCAGTATTTT,CASSYLRPTDTQYF
TRBV5-1,TRBD1,TRBJ1-1,many,13,TGCGCCAGCAGCTTCGGGACAGACACTGAAGCTTTCTTT,CASSFGTDTEAFF
TRBV24-1,.,TRBJ1-5,many,13,TGTGCCACCAGTGAAGCATGGAATCAGCCCCAGCATTTT,CATSEAWNQPQHF
TRBV6-1,TRBD1,TRBJ2-7,few,14,TGTGCCAGCATCCTAAGACAGGGAGCCTACGAGCAGTACTTC,CASILRQGAYEQYF
TRBV12-5,.,TRBJ2-1,.,11,TGTGCTACGGGGGACTACAATGAGCAGTTCTTC,CATGDYNEQFF
TRBV7-6,.,TRBJ1-4,many,16,TGTGCCAGCAGCTCCCGCAGCAAAGGACACGATGAAAAACTGTTTTTT,CASSSRSKGHDEKLFF
TRBV27,TRBD2,TRBJ2-2,many,14,TGTGCCAGCAGGGTAGCGGGAGGCACCGGGGAGCTGTTTTTT,CASRVAGGTGELFF
TRBV28,.,TRBJ1-2,many,15,TGTGCCAGCAGCCAAACGGGGGCCATACCTTATGGCTACACCTTC,CASSQTGAIPYGYTF
TRBV29-1,TRBD2,TRBJ2-5,few,12,TGCAGCGTTACTAGCGGGAGCGAGACCCAGTACTTC,CSVTSGSETQYF
TRBV6-1,TRBD1,TRBJ2-2,.,16,TGTGCCAGCAGTGAATGGGACAGGGTGGGCACCGGGGAGCTGTTTTTT,CASSEWDRVGTGELFF
TRBV5-1,.,TRBJ1-2,many,17,TGCGCCAGCAGCTTGAAGGCTTCGTCAGTGGCTAACTATGGCTACACCTTC,CASSLKASSVANYGYTF
TRBV12-3/TRBV12-4,.,TRBJ2-7,many,17,TGTGCCAGCAGTACCGGGACTGCCCCTTCGCCCTCCTACGAGCAGTACTTC,CASSTGTAPSPSYEQYF
TRBV4-1,TRBD2,TRBJ2-1,few,17,TGCGCCAGCAGCCAACGTATAGCGGGGCCCTTAACGGGTGAGCAGTTCTTC,CASSQRIAGPLTGEQFF